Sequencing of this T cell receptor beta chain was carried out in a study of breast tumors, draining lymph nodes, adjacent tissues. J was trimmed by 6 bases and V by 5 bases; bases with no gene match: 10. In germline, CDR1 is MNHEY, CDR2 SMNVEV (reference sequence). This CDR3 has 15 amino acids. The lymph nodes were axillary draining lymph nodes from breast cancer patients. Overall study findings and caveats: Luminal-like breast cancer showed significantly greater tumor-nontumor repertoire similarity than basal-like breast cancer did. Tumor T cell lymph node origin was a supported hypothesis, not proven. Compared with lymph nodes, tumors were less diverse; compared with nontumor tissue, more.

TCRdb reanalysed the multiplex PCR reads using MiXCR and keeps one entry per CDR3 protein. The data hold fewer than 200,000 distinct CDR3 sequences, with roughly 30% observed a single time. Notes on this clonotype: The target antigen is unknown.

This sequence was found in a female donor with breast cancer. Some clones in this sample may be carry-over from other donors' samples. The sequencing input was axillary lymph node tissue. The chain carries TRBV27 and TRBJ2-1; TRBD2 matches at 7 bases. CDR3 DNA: TGTGCCAGCAGTCCAGGTAGCGGGTATGCCAATGAGCAGTTCTTC. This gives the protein CASSPGSGYANEQFF.